The present T cell receptor beta chain was sequenced within a study of the immune and genomic landscape of osteosarcoma (dated by TCRdb to the early 2020s). Turning to the overall study: The overall cohort was composed of about 45 pediatric and adult patients with high-grade osteosarcoma, and a median age at diagnosis of about 29 years (range roughly 5-85) was recorded. The cohort was enriched for poor-risk disease, as unfavorable pathologic response to standard therapy was shown in 73% of the cohort and approximately 69% of the cohort were deceased. In the overall cohort, about three fifths of patients were male, and over 75% had localized disease at diagnosis. Osteosarcoma specimens were profiled with whole genome, RNA and T-cell receptor sequencing plus immunohistochemistry and reverse phase protein arrays so that immunogenic potential could be defined. TCR sequencing results were integrated with transcriptome, protein array and immunostaining data to characterize the osteosarcoma immunogenomic landscape. The goal of the study was to explain why immune checkpoint inhibitors show limited clinical activity in osteosarcoma. A few patients contributed a couple of samples from the same tumor site.

Via the germline V gene, CDR1 is MGHRA and CDR2 YSYEKL. V gives up 4 bases and J gives up 0 bases, and the segment between their germline ends measures 13 bases. The CDR3 goes from the cysteine to the phenylalanine over 15 residues. Only the CDR3 DNA stays, 45 bases, in frame from base 1. TCR beta chain CDR3 regions were immunosequenced with the ImmunoSEQ Assay (Adaptive Biotechnologies). Regarding the original processing steps: The ImmunoSEQ Analyzer platform was used to export TCRB rearrangements, read counts, read proportions and gene usage. T-cell clonality was computed as 1 minus Pielou's evenness on productive rearrangements. In the clonal space homeostasis analysis, clonotypes were grouped as rare, small, medium, large or hyperexpanded (0.01 to 1 of the repertoire). TCR productive clonality was compared across immune clusters C1, C2 and C3 using the Wilcoxon rank sum test. Held by TCRdb, this immuneACCESS table contains in-frame sequences only and omits some clones. Under half of the omission traces to an unresolved V gene where checked; the cause of the rest is unknown. The V and J calls and the clone size are those of that table, but D and trimming were determined from the DNA. For this sample the table gives under 3,000 clones, of which approximately 79% were detected only once. Under 15% of the sample goes to the ten largest clones.

Results and caveats for the whole study, not just this receptor: In five cases, the repertoire was dominated by a single hyperexpanded clone, and fewer than 100 T-cell clonotypes were detected in all five cases. Along with the frozen tumor specimens, matched blood was collected from just two patients. Sample size was not determined by any statistical method, because osteosarcoma is rare and all possible samples were collected. TCR productive clonality was greater in the immune-hot C3 cluster than in the cold C1 cluster, although TCR productive clonality remained low overall. Overall, productive TCR clonality was low, with a mean of 0.09 and a maximum of 0.3, which suggests limited clonal expansion of T cells. Clonality benchmarks were derived from external normal skin and healthy peripheral blood data rather than from matched normal tissue.

The specimens were post-treatment primary, local recurrence and metastasis tumors obtained from patients with a poor prognosis. This clone is large (0.1 to 1%) in terms of sample share. The antigen it recognizes is unknown. Qualities for individual bases were not recorded, and no much larger clone is one base off. The receptor chain draws on TRBV4-1 and TRBJ2-7; TRBD1 is perhaps the D gene, given 6 matching bases. This receptor was identified in a human donor with osteosarcoma. Sequences were obtained from osteosarcoma tumor tissue from the lung. Read as DNA, the sequence is TGCGCCAGCAGCCCTCGGCAGGGGACCTCCTACGAGCAGTACTTC. Translated, this gives CASSPRQGTSYEQYF.